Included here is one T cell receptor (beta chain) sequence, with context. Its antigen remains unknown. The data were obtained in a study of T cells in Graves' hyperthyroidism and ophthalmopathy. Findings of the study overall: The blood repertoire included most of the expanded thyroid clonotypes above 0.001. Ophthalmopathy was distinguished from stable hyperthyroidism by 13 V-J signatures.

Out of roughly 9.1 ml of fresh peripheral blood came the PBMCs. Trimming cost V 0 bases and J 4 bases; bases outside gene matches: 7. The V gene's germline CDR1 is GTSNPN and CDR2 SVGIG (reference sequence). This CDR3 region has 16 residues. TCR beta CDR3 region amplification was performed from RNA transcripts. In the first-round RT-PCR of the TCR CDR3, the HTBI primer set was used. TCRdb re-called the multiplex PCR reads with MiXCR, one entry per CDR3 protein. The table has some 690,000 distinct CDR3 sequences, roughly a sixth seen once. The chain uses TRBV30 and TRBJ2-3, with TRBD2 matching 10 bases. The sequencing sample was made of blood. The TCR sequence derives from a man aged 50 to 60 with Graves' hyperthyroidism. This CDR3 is CAWSVRPSGRADTQYF. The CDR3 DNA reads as TGTGCCTGGAGTGTACGGCCGAGCGGGAGGGCAGATACGCAGTATTTT. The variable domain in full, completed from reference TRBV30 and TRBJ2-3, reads SQTIHQWPATLVQPVGSPLSLECTVEGTSNPNLYWYRQAAGRGLQLLFYSVGIGQISSEVPQNLSASRPQDRQFILSSKKLLLSDSGFYLCAWSVRPSGRADTQYFGPGTRLTVL.